These 14 T cell receptor beta chains originate from one sample sequenced in a study of blood T cell repertoires in COVID-19. Data came from immunoSEQ multiplex PCR; TCRdb stores just in-frame clones and leaves some out. The sample lists tens of thousands of clones, approximately 90% occurring once. Sequenced material: peripheral blood. The receptors were gathered from a man between 60 and 75 years old with acute or convalescent COVID-19.

The V call is TRBV11-2, the J call TRBJ1-2; the match to TRBD1 covers 8 bases. With V trimmed by 0 bases and J by 8 bases, 8 bases remained unmatched. There are 15 residues in the CDR3. Germline CDR1 and CDR2: SGHAT and FQNNGV. CDR3 amino acids: CASSLDPQGAGGYTF. CDR3 DNA sequence: TGTGCCAGCAGCTTAGATCCCCAGGGGGCGGGCGGCTACACCTTC.

V is TRBV2 and J is TRBJ2-7; 7 bases are a match to TRBD2. The J segment lost 0 bases and the V segment lost 3 bases, leaving 5 bases of the junction unmatched. The length of the CDR3 is 15 residues. CDR1 SNHLY and CDR2 FYNNEI come from the germline V gene. DNA of the CDR3: TGTGCCAGCAGTGACCAAGCGGGGCGCTCCTACGAGCAGTACTTC. This sequence encodes CASSDQAGRSYEQYF.

The chain joins TRBV6-1 to TRBJ2-1; the D gene is possibly TRBD1 (5 bases). Trimming cost V 3 bases and J 0 bases, with 12 bases left between them. Germline values: CDR1 MNHNS, CDR2 SASEGT. The CDR3 is made up of 16 amino acids. The CDR3 reads CASSEQGLSSYNEQFF. Written as DNA, the CDR3 is TGTGCCAGCAGTGAGCAGGGTCTTAGCTCCTACAATGAGCAGTTCTTC.

The gene calls are TRBV6-1 and TRBJ2-7; D is perhaps TRBD2 (7 bases). The V end lost 2 bases, the J end lost 0 bases, and 11 bases lay between the germline ends. The CDR3 loop spans 15 amino acids. Germline V gene sequence: CDR1 MNHNS, CDR2 SASEGT. CDR3 in DNA: TGTGCCAGCAGTGAATGGGCGGGGGCCTCCTACGAGCAGTACTTC. This gives the protein CASSEWAGASYEQYF.

This chain links TRBV5-4 with TRBJ1-1, with 12 nucleotides matching TRBD1. This CDR3 region has 20 residues. Germline trimming cut 1 base from V and 4 bases from J; bases unmatched to any gene: 17. Germline V gene lookup returns CDR1 SGHNT and CDR2 YYREEE (reference sequence). CDR3 bases: TGTGCCAGCAGCTTGTTCACCACCTCGGGACAGGGGGCGGGTATCACTGAAGCTTTCTTT. Translating it yields CASSLFTTSGQGAGITEAFF.

The J gene is TRBJ2-5, the V gene TRBV11-2; weak D call: TRBD1 (6 bases). This CDR3 region has 15 residues. From germline, CDR1 is SGHAT and CDR2 FQNNGV. V lost 4 bases to trimming and J lost 2 bases, with 14 bases between them. The CDR3 loop reads CASSSTSGQQETQYF. CDR3 DNA: TGTGCCAGCAGCTCTACCTCCGGACAGCAAGAGACCCAGTACTTC.

The rearrangement joins TRBV7-2 to TRBJ1-1, with TRBD1 identical over 12 bases. The J segment lost 5 bases and the V segment lost 5 bases, leaving 6 bases of the junction unmatched. The CDR3 length is 15 residues. The V gene's germline CDR1 is SGHTA and CDR2 FQGNSA. CDR3 sequence reads: CASSLRGQGATEAFF. CDR3 coding DNA: TGTGCCAGCAGCCTCAGGGGACAGGGGGCGACTGAAGCTTTCTTT.

This chain links TRBV18 with TRBJ1-1; TRBD1 agrees at 7 bases. This CDR3 contains 14 residues. CDR1 is KGHSH, CDR2 LQKENI, per germline. V gave up 1 base and J gave up 1 base; unmatched junction bases: 0. CDR3 sequence: CASSPRDRNTEAFF. Written as DNA, the CDR3 is TGTGCCAGCTCACCACGGGACAGGAACACTGAAGCTTTCTTT.

V is TRBV3-1 (or the pseudogene TRBV3-2) and J is TRBJ1-1; D is unclear. This CDR3 is 13 amino acids long. Germline loops: CDR1 LGHDT, CDR2 YNNKEL (reference sequence). V was shortened by 2 bases and J by 6 bases, with 10 bases between the two germline ends. The CDR3 DNA sequence: TGTGCCAGCAGCCAAATAGAAAACGCTGAAGCTTTCTTT. It specifies CASSQIENAEAFF.

This chain connects TRBV2 to TRBJ1-2; D is unclear. The CDR3 extends over 13 amino acids. Germline V gene data show CDR1 as SNHLY and CDR2 as FYNNEI. Deletions cut 4 bases from V and 9 bases from J, with 15 bases between. The CDR3 loop reads CASSGADAIRYTF. In DNA, the CDR3 is TGTGCCAGCAGTGGGGCCGACGCTATCCGCTACACCTTC.

The rearrangement links TRBV7-2 to TRBJ1-4; perhaps TRBD1 as D (5 bases). Germline CDR1 is SGHTA and CDR2 is FQGNSA. The CDR3 sequence is 14 residues long. V lost 0 bases, J lost 7 bases, and 9 bases lay in between. The CDR3 bases are TGTGCCAGCAGCTTAGCATCAGGGTCTGAAAAACTGTTTTTT. Translating it yields CASSLASGSEKLFF. Filled out from reference TRBV7-2 and TRBJ1-4, the complete variable domain reads GAGVSQSPSNKVTEKGKDVELRCDPISGHTALYWYRQSLGQGLEFLIYFQGNSAPDKSGLPSDRFSAERTGGSVSTLTIQRTQQEDSAVYLCASSLASGSEKLFFGSGTQLSVL.

The chain combines TRBV5-1 with TRBJ1-2; D not certain. The CDR3 runs to 14 residues. V shed 0 bases and J shed 6 bases, with 12 bases lying between them. Germline V gives CDR1 SGHRS, CDR2 YFSETQ. The CDR3 DNA reads as TGCGCCAGCAGCTTGGGGCTTCTCGGGGATGGCTACACCTTC. It yields the protein CASSLGLLGDGYTF.

The V and J genes are TRBV11-2 and TRBJ1-3; the D gene is possibly TRBD1 (5 bases). Germline CDR1 and CDR2: SGHAT and FQNNGV. There are 15 residues in the CDR3. Trimming stripped 3 bases from V and 2 bases from J, with 11 bases between. CDR3 DNA: TGTGCCAGCAGCTTGTTGGGGGGGGCTGGAAACACCATATATTTT. Translating it yields CASSLLGGAGNTIYF.

The rearrangement links TRBV5-1 to TRBJ2-5; 7 positions agree with TRBD2. The CDR3 has 17 residues. The trim removed 0 bases at V and 2 bases at J, leaving 10 bases unmatched. Germline V gives CDR1 SGHRS, CDR2 YFSETQ. The CDR3 bases are TGCGCCAGCAGCTTGGGTGTTACGACTAGCCTACAAGAGACCCAGTACTTC. Its translation is CASSLGVTTSLQETQYF.